This T cell receptor (beta chain) was found in a study of cytomegalovirus exposure and HLA in healthy donors. The primer mix had 60 Vbeta and 13 Jbeta primers. Here immunoSEQ multiplex PCR was the method, and the copy in TCRdb shows in-frame clones only, minus some. The sample comprises about 210,000 clones, 75% to 85% of which are singletons, and more than 0.35% rests with the top ten. The CDR3 totals 16 residues. Findings and caveats of the study: Later analysis demonstrated an association between a missense DCLRE1C variant and TCR beta V- and J-gene trimming. Sequencing probably produced one cluster of sequence variants that were highly shared.

As for this clone: The antigen is not known.

Sequenced input: PBMCs. The chain recombines TRBV12-1 with TRBJ1-5. TRBV12-1 is a recognized pseudogene. The sequence came from a male donor in good health and CMV-seropositive. The CDR3 nucleotides are TGTGCCAGCAGCTTTATGGGAGAAATCCCCCATCAGCCCCAGCATTTT. Its translation is CASSFMGEIPHQPQHF.